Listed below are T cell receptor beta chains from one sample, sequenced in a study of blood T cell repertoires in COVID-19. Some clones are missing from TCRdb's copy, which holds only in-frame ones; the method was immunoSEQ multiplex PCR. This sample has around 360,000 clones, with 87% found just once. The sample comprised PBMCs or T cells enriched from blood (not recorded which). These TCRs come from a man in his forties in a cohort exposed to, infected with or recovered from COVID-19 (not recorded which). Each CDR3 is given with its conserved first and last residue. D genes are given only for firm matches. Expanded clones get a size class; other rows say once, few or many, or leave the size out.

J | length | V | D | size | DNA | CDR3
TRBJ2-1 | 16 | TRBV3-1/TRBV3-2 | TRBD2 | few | TGTGCCAGCAGCCAGAGTAGCGGGGGATCGGGGAATGAGCAGTTCTTC | CASSQSSGGSGNEQFF
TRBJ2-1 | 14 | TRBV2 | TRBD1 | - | TGTGCCAGTGAGGGGGGGACAGGGGCAAATGAGCAGTTCTTC | CASEGGTGANEQFF
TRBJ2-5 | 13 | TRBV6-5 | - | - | TGTGCCAGCAGGGAGGGGGGGGCGGAGACCCAGTACTTC | CASREGGAETQYF
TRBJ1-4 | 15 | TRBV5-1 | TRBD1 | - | TGCGCCAGCAGCCAGACAGGGACAACTAATGAAAAACTGTTTTTT | CASSQTGTTNEKLFF
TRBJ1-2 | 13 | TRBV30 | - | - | TGTGCCTGGACCCCCTCGGGTTTTTATGGCTACACCTTC | CAWTPSGFYGYTF
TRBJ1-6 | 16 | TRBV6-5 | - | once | TGTGCCAGCAGTTACGGTGTATGGGCGGGTAATTCACCCCTCCACTTT | CASSYGVWAGNSPLHF
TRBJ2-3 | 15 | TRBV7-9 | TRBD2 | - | TGTGCCAGCAGTTCGACTAGCGGGAACACAGATACGCAGTATTTT | CASSSTSGNTDTQYF
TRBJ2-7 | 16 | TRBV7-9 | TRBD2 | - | TGTGCCAGCAGCTTAGCTTCTAGCGGGAGCTCCTACGAGCAGTACTTC | CASSLASSGSSYEQYF
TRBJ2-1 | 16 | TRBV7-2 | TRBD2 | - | TGTGCCAGCAGCCTCCTAGGGACTAGTCGTGGCAATGAGCAGTTCTTC | CASSLLGTSRGNEQFF
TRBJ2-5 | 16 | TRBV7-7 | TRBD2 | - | TGTGCCAGCAGCTACCGACTAGCGGGAGTCGGGGAGACCCAGTACTTC | CASSYRLAGVGETQYF
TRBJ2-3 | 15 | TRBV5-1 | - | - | TGCGCCAGCAGCTTGTCTCCTCCTAGCACAGATACGCAGTATTTT | CASSLSPPSTDTQYF
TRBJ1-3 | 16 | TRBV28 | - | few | TGTGCCAGCAGTTCCCTTGCACTAAGCTCTGGAAACACCATATATTTT | CASSSLALSSGNTIYF
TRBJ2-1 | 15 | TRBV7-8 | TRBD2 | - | TGTGCCAGCAGGCCAACTAGCGGGGTGTACAATGAGCAGTTCTTC | CASRPTSGVYNEQFF
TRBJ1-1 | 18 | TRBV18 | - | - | TGTGCCAGCTCACCACTCAGCTTTGGAGCACAGGGAAACACTGAAGCTTTCTTT | CASSPLSFGAQGNTEAFF
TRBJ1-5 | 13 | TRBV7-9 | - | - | TGTGCCAGCAGCTTAGAATCCGTCCAGCCCCAGCATTTT | CASSLESVQPQHF
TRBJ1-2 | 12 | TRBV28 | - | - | TGTGCCAGCAGTTCGGACAGATATGGCTACACCTTC | CASSSDRYGYTF
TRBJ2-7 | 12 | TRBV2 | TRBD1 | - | TGTGCCAGCAGTGGGACGGGACAGAGGCAGTACTTC | CASSGTGQRQYF
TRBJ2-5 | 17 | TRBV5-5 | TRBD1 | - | TGTGCCAGCAGCCCCTGGACAGGCACTGGGGTCCAAGAGACCCAGTACTTC | CASSPWTGTGVQETQYF
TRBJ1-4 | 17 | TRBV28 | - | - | TGTGCCAGCAGTTTATGGGGCAGGGGTGCAACTAATGAAAAACTGTTTTTT | CASSLWGRGATNEKLFF
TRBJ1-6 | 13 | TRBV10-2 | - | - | TGCGCCAGCCAACCGCTACATAATTCACCCCTCCACTTT | CASQPLHNSPLHF
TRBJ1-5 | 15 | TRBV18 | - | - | TGTGCCAGCTCACCAGCGGGCGGTAGCAATCAGCCCCAGCATTTT | CASSPAGGSNQPQHF
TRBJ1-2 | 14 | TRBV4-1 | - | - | TGCGCCAGCACCTCACAAGAGAGGGCCTATGGCTACACCTTC | CASTSQERAYGYTF
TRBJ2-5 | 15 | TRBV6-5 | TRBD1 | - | TGTGCCACCATCCCAGCCAGGGGGTACTCGGAGACCCAGTACTTC | CATIPARGYSETQYF
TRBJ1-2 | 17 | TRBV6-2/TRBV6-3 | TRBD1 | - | TGTGCCAGCAGCCGCCTGCCGACAGGGCCGCTCAACTATGGCTACACCTTC | CASSRLPTGPLNYGYTF
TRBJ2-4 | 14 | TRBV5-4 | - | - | TGTGCCAGCAGCAGGGAGACAGGCCAAAACATTCAGTACTTC | CASSRETGQNIQYF
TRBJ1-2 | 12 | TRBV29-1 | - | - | TGCAGCCCCCCCGTGTCAAGAGGAGGCTACACCTTC | CSPPVSRGGYTF
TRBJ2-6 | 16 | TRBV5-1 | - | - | TGCGCCAGCAGCTCCGGACAGACTTCTGGGGCCAACGTCCTGACTTTC | CASSSGQTSGANVLTF
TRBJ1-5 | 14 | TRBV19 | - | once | TGTGCCAGTGGCCGGGGGGGCGTCAATCAGCCCCAGCATTTT | CASGRGGVNQPQHF
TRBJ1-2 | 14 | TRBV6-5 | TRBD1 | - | TGTGCCAGCAATCCACAGGGGGAGGGCTATGGCTACACCTTC | CASNPQGEGYGYTF
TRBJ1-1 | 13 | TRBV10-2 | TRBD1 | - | TGCGCCAGCATTCGGACAGGGGGCACTGAAGCTTTCTTT | CASIRTGGTEAFF
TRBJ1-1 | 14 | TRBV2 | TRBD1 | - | TGTGCCAGCACCGCACGGACAGGGAACACTGAAGCTTTCTTT | CASTARTGNTEAFF
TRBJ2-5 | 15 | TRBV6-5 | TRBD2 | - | TGTGCCAGCAGCCGCTGGGGGGGTTTGCAAGAGACCCAGTACTTC | CASSRWGGLQETQYF
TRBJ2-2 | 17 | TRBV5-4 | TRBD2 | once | TGTGCCAGCAGATTAGGACTAGCGGGAGGGAACACCGGGGAGCTGTTTTTT | CASRLGLAGGNTGELFF
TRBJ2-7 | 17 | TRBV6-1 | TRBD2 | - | TGTGCCAGCAGTGAAGCGAGCGGGATGGTCTTCTCCTACGAGCAGTACTTC | CASSEASGMVFSYEQYF
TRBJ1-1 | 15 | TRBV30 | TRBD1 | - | TGTGCCTGGAGTGTAATGGACAGGGATAACACTGAAGCTTTCTTT | CAWSVMDRDNTEAFF
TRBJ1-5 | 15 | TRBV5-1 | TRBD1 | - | TGCGCCAGCAGCTTGGAGGGGGCTGCGAGTCAGCCCCAGCATTTT | CASSLEGAASQPQHF
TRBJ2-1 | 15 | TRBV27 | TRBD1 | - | TGTGCCAGCCAATCAGGGGGCAGGTCCTACAATGAGCAGTTCTTC | CASQSGGRSYNEQFF
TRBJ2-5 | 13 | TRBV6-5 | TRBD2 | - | TGTGCCAGCAGGCGGGAGAGGCGAGAGACCCAGTACTTC | CASRRERRETQYF
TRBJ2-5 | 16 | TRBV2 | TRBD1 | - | TGTGCCAGCAGTCTCGACAGGGGGGCCCGTGTCGGGACCCAGTACTTC | CASSLDRGARVGTQYF
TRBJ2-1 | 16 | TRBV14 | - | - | TGTGCCAGCAGCCAAACGCGGGACGGACTATACAATGAGCAGTTCTTC | CASSQTRDGLYNEQFF
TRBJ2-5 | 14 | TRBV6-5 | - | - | TGTGCCAGCAGTCCAGCCTATGGAGGGGAGACCCAGTACTTC | CASSPAYGGETQYF
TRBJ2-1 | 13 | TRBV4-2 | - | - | TGTGCCAGCAGCCAGGACAAACAGGATGGCCAGTTCTTC | CASSQDKQDGQFF
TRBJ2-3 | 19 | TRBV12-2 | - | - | TGTGCAAGTCGCTTAGCTGTTAGCGGGAGGGCCGTCTTGACAGATACGCAGTATTTT | CASRLAVSGRAVLTDTQYF
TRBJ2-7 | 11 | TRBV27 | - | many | TGTGCCAGCAGTTCAATCTACGAGCAGTACTTC | CASSSIYEQYF
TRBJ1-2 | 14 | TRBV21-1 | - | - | TGTGCCAGCAGCAAAGCTTGGACAGGGCATGGCTACACCTTC | CASSKAWTGHGYTF
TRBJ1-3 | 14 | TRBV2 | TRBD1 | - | TGTGCCAGCAGCGCACAGGGGGCTGGAAACACCATATATTTT | CASSAQGAGNTIYF
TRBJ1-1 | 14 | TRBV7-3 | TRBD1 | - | TGTGCCAGCAGCGCCACAGGGGCGAGCACTGAAGCTTTCTTT | CASSATGASTEAFF
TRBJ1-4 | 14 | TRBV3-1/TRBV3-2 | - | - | TGTGCCAGCAGCCAAGTTGGAGTTAATGAAAAACTGTTTTTT | CASSQVGVNEKLFF
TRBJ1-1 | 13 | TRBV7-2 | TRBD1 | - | TGTGCCAGCCGAGCTCAGGGGGCGACTGAAGCTTTCTTT | CASRAQGATEAFF
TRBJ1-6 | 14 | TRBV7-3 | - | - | TGTGCCAGCAGCAAGGACGGCCAAGGGGGACCCCTCCACTTT | CASSKDGQGGPLHF
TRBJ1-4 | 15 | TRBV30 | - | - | TGTGCCTGGAGGGCGAGGGTGGGCTGGGGTGAAAAACTGTTTTTT | CAWRARVGWGEKLFF
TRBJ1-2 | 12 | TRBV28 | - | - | TGTGCCAGCAGTTTTGGGAAAGGGGTGTGCACCTTC | CASSFGKGVCTF
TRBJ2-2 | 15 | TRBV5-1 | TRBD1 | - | TGCGCCAGCAGCTTGACAGGGGAATCGGTCGGGGAGCTGTTTTTT | CASSLTGESVGELFF
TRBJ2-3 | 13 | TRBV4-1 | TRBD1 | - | TGCGCCAGCAGCCAAGAAGGACAGGGAACGCAGTATTTT | CASSQEGQGTQYF
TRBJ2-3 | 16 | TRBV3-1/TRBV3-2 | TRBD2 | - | TGTGCCAGCAGCCGGGGACTAGCGGGAGCCTCAGATACGCAGTATTTT | CASSRGLAGASDTQYF
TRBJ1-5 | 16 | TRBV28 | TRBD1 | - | TGTGCCAGCAGTTACGGGACAGCTAATAGCAATCAGCCCCAGCATTTT | CASSYGTANSNQPQHF
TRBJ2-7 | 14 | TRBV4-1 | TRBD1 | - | TGCGCCAGCAGCCAAGCGGACAGGGGTTACGAGCAGTACTTC | CASSQADRGYEQYF
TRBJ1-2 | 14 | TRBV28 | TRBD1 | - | TGTGCCAGCAGCCAGACAGGGGACGGGCGGGGCTACACCTTC | CASSQTGDGRGYTF
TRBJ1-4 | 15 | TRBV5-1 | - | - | TGCGCCAGCAGCACAACAGGAGCAACTAATGAAAAACTGTTTTTT | CASSTTGATNEKLFF
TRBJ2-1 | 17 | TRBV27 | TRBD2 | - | TGTGCCAGCCGCGGACTAGCGGGAGGGCCCTCCTACAATGAGCAGTTCTTC | CASRGLAGGPSYNEQFF